One T cell receptor beta chain is described in this entry. In the authors' workflow: Using reference gene primer amplification, nucleated cell counts were estimated. Profiling relied on immunoSEQ multiplex PCR, and the TCRdb table lists in-frame clones only, not all of them. V and J calls and clone size are given by that table; D and trimming were obtained from the DNA. The sample consists of approximately 220,000 clones, around 80% of them appearing once. The CDR3 contains 14 residues. V lost 8 bases to trimming and J lost 1 base, with 12 bases between them. Germline CDR1 is LGHDT and CDR2 is YNNKEL (reference sequence). These data are taken from a study of blood T cell repertoires in COVID-19. Across the study: Sites in the United States, Italy and Spain provided acute and convalescent COVID-19 samples. Sources were T cells, B-cell-depleted T cells, or PBMCs; the material itself was cDNA or gDNA.

The sequence derives from a man between 40 and 49 years old with acute or convalescent COVID-19. The chain couples TRBV3-1 (or the pseudogene TRBV3-2) to TRBJ1-5, with D possibly matching TRBD1 (5 bases). Sequenced sample: peripheral blood. The CDR3 bases are TGTGCCAGCGGGGCCCTAGGGAGCAATCAGCCCCAGCATTTT. Translated: CASGALGSNQPQHF.